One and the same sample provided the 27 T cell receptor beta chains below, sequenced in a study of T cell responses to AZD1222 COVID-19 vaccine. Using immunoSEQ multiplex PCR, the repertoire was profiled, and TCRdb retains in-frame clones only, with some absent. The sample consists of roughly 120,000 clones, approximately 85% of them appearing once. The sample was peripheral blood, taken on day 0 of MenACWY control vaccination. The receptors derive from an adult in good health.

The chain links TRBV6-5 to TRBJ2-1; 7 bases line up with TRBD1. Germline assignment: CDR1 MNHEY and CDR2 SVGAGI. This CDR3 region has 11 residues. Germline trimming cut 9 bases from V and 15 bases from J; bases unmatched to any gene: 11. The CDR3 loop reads CASSGQGGRFF. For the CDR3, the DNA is TGTGCCAGTTCGGGCCAAGGGGGCCGGTTCTTC.

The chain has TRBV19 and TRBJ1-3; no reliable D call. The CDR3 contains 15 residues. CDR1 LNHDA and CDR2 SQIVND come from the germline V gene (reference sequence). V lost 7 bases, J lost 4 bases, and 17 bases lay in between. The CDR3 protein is CASIGRWAAGNTIYF. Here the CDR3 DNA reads TGTGCCAGTATCGGACGGTGGGCCGCGGGAAACACCATATATTTT.

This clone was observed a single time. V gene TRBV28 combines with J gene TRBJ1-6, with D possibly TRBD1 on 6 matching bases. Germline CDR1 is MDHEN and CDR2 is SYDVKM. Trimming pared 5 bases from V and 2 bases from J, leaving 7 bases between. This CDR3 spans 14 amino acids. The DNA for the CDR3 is TGTGCCAGCAGTACAGGGACCTATAATTCACCCCTCCACTTT. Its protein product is CASSTGTYNSPLHF.

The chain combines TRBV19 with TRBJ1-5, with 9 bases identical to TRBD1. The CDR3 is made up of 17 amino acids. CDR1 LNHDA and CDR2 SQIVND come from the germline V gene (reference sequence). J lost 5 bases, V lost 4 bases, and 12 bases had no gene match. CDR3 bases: TGTGCCAGTAGTACGACATCGACAGGGGGAGGATATCAGCCCCAGCATTTT. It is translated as CASSTTSTGGGYQPQHF. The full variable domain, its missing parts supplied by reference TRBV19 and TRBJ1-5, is DGGITQSPKYLFRKEGQNVTLSCEQNLNHDAMYWYRQDPGQGLRLIYYSQIVNDFQKGDIAEGYSVSREKKESFPLTVTSAQKNPTAFYLCASSTTSTGGGYQPQHFGDGTRLSIL.

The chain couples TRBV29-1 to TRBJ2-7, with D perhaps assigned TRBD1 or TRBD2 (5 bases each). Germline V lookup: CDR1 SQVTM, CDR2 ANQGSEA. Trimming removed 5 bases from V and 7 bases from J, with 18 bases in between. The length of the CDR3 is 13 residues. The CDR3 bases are TGCAGCGTTATCCGGGCAGGGAGCGAAGAGCAGTACTTC. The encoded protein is CSVIRAGSEEQYF.

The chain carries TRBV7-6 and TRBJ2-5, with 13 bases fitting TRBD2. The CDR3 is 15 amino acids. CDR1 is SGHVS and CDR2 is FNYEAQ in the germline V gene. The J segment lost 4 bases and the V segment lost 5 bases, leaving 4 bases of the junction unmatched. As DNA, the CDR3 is TGTGCCAGCAGCCGAGGGACTAGCGGGGTAGAGACCCAGTACTTC. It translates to CASSRGTSGVETQYF. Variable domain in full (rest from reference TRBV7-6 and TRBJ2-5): GAGVSQSPRYKVTKRGQDVALRCDPISGHVSLYWYRQALGQGPEFLTYFNYEAQQDKSGLPNDRFSAERPEGSISTLTIQRTEQRDSAMYRCASSRGTSGVETQYFGPGTRLLVL.

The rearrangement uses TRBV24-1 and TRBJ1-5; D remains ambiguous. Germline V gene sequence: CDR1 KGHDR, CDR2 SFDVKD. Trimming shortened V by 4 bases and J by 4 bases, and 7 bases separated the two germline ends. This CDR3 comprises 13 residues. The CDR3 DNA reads TGTGCCACCAGTGAGGCCGGAAATCAGCCCCAGCATTTT. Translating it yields CATSEAGNQPQHF.

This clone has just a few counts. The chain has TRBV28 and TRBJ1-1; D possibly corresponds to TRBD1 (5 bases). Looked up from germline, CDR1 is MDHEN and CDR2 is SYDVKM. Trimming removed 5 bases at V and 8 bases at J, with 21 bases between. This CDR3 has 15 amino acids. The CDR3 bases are TGTGCCAGCAGTCCTCGAGGGGTCGCAGAACACGAAGCTTTCTTT. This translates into CASSPRGVAEHEAFF.

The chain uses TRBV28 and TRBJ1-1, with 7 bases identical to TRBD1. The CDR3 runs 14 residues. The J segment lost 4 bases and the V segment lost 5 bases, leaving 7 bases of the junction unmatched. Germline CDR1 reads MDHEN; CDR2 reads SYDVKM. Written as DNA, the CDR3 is TGTGCCAGCAGTCCCCTTGGGGACAGCACTGAAGCTTTCTTT. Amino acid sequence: CASSPLGDSTEAFF.

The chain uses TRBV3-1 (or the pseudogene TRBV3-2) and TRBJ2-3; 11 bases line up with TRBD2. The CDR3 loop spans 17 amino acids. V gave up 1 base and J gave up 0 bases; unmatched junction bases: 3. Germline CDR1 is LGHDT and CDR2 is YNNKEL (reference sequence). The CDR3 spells CASSQALAGASTDTQYF. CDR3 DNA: TGTGCCAGCAGCCAAGCACTAGCGGGGGCCAGCACAGATACGCAGTATTTT.

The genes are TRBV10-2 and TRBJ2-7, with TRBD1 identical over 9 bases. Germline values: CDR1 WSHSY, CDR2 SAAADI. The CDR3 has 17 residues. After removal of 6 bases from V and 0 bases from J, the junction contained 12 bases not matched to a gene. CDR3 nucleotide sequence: TGCGCCAGCAGCTTCCCGGGACAGGGACCGAGCTCCTACGAGCAGTACTTC. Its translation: CASSFPGQGPSSYEQYF.

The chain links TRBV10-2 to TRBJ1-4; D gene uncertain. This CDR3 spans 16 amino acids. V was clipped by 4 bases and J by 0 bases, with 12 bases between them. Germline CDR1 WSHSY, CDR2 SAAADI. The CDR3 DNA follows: TGCGCCAGCAGTGGCGTAGGCGATACAACTAATGAAAAACTGTTTTTT. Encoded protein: CASSGVGDTTNEKLFF.

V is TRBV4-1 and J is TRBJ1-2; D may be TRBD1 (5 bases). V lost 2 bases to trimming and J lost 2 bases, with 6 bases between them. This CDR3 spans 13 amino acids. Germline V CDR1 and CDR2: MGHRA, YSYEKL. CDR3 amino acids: CASSQKGNYGYTF. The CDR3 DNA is TGCGCCAGCAGCCAAAAGGGGAACTATGGCTACACCTTC.

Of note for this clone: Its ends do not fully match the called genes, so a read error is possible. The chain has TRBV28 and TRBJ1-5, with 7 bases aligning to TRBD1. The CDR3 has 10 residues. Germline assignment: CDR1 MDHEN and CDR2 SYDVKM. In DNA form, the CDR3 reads TGCGTTACAGGGGATCAGCCCCAGCATTTT. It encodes CVTGDQPQHF.

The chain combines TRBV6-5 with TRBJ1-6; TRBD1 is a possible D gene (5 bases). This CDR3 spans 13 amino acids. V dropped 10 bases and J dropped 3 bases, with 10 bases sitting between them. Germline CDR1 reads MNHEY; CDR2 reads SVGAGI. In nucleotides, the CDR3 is TGTGCCACCTACAGGTTCTATAATTCACCCCTCCACTTT. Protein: CATYRFYNSPLHF.

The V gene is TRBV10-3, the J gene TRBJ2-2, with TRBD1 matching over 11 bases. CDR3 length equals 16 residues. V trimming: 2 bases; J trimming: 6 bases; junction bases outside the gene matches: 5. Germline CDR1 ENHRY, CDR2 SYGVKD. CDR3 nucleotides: TGTGCCATCAGTGAGGGACAGGGGGCGCGGTCCGGGGAGCTGTTTTTT. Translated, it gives CAISEGQGARSGELFF.

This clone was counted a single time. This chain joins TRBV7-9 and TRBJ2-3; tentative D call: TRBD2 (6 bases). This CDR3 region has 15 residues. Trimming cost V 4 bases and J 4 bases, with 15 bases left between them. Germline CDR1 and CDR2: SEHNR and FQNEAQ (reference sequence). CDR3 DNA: TGTGCCAGCAGCTGGAGGGTGGATGGGCCAGATACGCAGTATTTT. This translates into CASSWRVDGPDTQYF.

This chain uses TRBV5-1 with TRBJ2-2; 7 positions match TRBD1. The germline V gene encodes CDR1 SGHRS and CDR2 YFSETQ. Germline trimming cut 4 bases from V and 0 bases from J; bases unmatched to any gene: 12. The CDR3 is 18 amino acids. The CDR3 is CASSRSSQGLSNTGELFF. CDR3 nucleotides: TGCGCCAGCAGCCGTTCTTCACAGGGGCTTTCGAACACCGGGGAGCTGTTTTTT.

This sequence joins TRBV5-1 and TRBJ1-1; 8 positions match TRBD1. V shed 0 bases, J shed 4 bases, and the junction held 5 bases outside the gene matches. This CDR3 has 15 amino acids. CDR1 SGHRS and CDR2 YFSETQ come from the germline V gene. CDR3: CASSLALTGVTEAFF. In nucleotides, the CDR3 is TGCGCCAGCAGCTTGGCTCTGACAGGGGTCACTGAAGCTTTCTTT.

The CDR3 region is CASGTSGGATDTQYF. The CDR3 DNA reads as TGTGCCAGCGGAACTAGCGGGGGGGCGACAGATACGCAGTATTTT. The chain joins TRBV9 to TRBJ2-3, with TRBD2 identical over 13 bases. The CDR3 extends over 15 amino acids. In germline, CDR1 is SGDLS, CDR2 YYNGEE. Germline trimming cut 7 bases from V and 3 bases from J; bases unmatched to any gene: 5.

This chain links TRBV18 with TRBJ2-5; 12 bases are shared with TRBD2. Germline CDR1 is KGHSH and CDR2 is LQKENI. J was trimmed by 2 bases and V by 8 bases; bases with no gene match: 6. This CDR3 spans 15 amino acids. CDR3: CASQSSGGAQETQYF. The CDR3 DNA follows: TGTGCCAGCCAGTCTAGCGGGGGGGCACAAGAGACCCAGTACTTC.

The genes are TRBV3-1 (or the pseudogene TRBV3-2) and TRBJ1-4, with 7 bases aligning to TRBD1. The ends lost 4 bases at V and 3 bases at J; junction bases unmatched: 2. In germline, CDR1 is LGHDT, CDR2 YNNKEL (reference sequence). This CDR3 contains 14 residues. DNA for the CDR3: TGTGCCAGCAGCCGACAGGGAGCTAATGAAAAACTGTTTTTT. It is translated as CASSRQGANEKLFF.

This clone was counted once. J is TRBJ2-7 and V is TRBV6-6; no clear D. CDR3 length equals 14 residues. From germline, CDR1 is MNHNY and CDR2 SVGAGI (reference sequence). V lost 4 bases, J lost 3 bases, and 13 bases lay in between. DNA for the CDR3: TGTGCCAGCAGTTCATACGTACAGAGCTACGAGCAGTACTTC. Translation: CASSSYVQSYEQYF.

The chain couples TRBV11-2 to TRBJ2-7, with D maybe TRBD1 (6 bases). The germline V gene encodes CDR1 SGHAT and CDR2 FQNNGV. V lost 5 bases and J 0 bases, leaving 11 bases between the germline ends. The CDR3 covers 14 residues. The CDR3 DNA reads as TGTGCCAGCAGCGCCTACAGGGACTCCTACGAGCAGTACTTC. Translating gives CASSAYRDSYEQYF. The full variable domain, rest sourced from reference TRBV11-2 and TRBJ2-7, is EAGVAQSPRYKIIEKRQSVAFWCNPISGHATLYWYQQILGQGPKLLIQFQNNGVVDDSQLPKDRFSAERLKGVDSTLKIQPAKLEDSAVYLCASSAYRDSYEQYFGPGTRLTVT.

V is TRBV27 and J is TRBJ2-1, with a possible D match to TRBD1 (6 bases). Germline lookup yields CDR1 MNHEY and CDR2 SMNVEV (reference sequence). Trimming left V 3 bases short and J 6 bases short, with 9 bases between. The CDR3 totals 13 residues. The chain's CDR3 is CASSFSDSNEQFF. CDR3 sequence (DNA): TGTGCCAGCAGTTTCTCGGACAGCAATGAGCAGTTCTTC.

The CDR3 sequence: CASSLRGGLAGSYNEQFF. CDR3 DNA: TGTGCCAGCAGCTTGCGTGGCGGACTAGCGGGGAGTTACAATGAGCAGTTCTTC. The chain links TRBV5-6 to TRBJ2-1; 12 bases fit TRBD2. J gave up 4 bases and V 1 base, and 9 bases lay outside the gene matches. CDR1 and CDR2 from the germline V gene are SGHDT and YYEEEE. CDR3 length equals 18 residues.

The CDR3 protein is CASSLSGLGGQETQYF. The CDR3 DNA follows: TGTGCCAGCAGCTTATCTGGACTAGGGGGCCAAGAGACCCAGTACTTC. This chain uses TRBV7-2 with TRBJ2-5; D may be TRBD2 (7 bases). The CDR3 spans 16 residues. Per the germline V gene, CDR1 is SGHTA and CDR2 is FQGNSA. V was cut by 2 bases and J by 1 base, with 14 bases left in between.